This TCR beta chain derives from a study of chemoradiotherapy in HPV16-positive cancers. Study in general: A couple of HPV16-positive patients' cells yielded candidate HPV-specific clones and common motifs. Whole-study results and caveats: HPV-specific T cells were functionally defined from only a couple of HPV16-positive patients.

Repeated repertoire sampling spanned the course of chemoradiotherapy. As to this clone: Its antigen remains unknown.

The data were produced by immunoSEQ multiplex PCR, yet TCRdb's version contains in-frame clones alone and is incomplete. The sample shows about 3,400 clones, 85% to 95% of them seen only once. The sequencing here drew on blood, taken from a patient who underwent chemoradiotherapy. This sequence was found in a human donor with HPV-associated anogenital cancer.

The CDR3 nucleotides are TGTGCCAGCAGCGCTAGCGGCGACAGGGCAAGGCCTGGGGCCAACGTCCTGACTTTC. Protein product: CASSASGDRARPGANVLTF. V gene TRBV11-1 combines with J gene TRBJ2-6, with D possibly being TRBD1 or TRBD2 (7 bases each). The CDR3 contains 19 residues. In germline, CDR1 is SGHAT, CDR2 FQDESV (reference sequence). V was pared by 5 bases and J by 2 bases, with 22 bases between.